This passage covers 27 T cell receptor beta chains from one sample sequenced in a study of radiation and T cells in renal cell carcinoma. This sample's time point: baseline pretreatment blood. Treatment described: 15 Gy SBRT to primary tumor, nephrectomy 4 weeks later. Some clones are missing from TCRdb's copy, which holds only in-frame ones; the method was immunoSEQ multiplex PCR. The sample consists of 90,000 to 100,000 clones, 80% to 90% of them appearing once. The sample was blood, taken from a patient whose treatment included radiotherapy and nephrectomy. These receptor sequences come from a middle-aged man with renal cell carcinoma.

The chain joins TRBV6-1 to TRBJ2-4, with D perhaps given as TRBD1 or TRBD2 (6 bases each). Germline values: CDR1 MNHNS, CDR2 SASEGT. The CDR3 sequence is 14 residues long. V was clipped by 5 bases and J by 3 bases, with 11 bases between them. CDR3 residues: CASSRGDVKNIQYF. The CDR3 nucleotides are TGTGCCAGCAGTAGGGGGGATGTCAAAAACATTCAGTACTTC.

CDR3 in amino acids: CASSQSAGQTTYEQYF. CDR3 DNA sequence: TGTGCCAGCAGCCAAAGCGCGGGACAGACTACCTACGAGCAGTACTTC. The chain couples TRBV4-2 to TRBJ2-7, with a weak D call TRBD1 (7 bases). Trimming removed 2 bases from V and 2 bases from J, with 16 bases in between. The CDR3 consists of 16 residues. CDR1 is LGHNA, CDR2 YNFKEQ, per germline.

The chain has TRBV5-1 and TRBJ1-1, with 9 bases lining up with TRBD1. The CDR3 spans 15 residues. Trimming cost V 4 bases and J 1 base; bases outside gene matches: 5. Germline V CDR1 and CDR2: SGHRS, YFSETQ. CDR3 DNA: TGCGCCAGCAGCGCCGTGGGACAGGGGAACACTGAAGCTTTCTTT. Its protein product is CASSAVGQGNTEAFF. The whole variable domain, filled in from reference TRBV5-1 and TRBJ1-1, reads KAGVTQTPRYLIKTRGQQVTLSCSPISGHRSVSWYQQTPGQGLQFLFEYFSETQRNKGNFPGRFSGRQFSNSRSEMNVSTLELGDSALYLCASSAVGQGNTEAFFGQGTRLTVV.

The chain couples TRBV7-9 to TRBJ1-2, with D uncertain. The CDR3 loop spans 17 amino acids. Germline V gives CDR1 SEHNR, CDR2 FQNEAQ (reference sequence). The CDR3 protein is CAQRDPLLSGYDYGYTF. The CDR3 DNA is TGTGCACAGAGGGATCCCCTCTTATCCGGCTACGATTATGGCTACACCTTC.

This rearrangement joins TRBV5-1 to TRBJ2-5, with 10 bases that match TRBD1. Germline CDR1 is SGHRS and CDR2 is YFSETQ. J gave up 4 bases and V 3 bases, and 6 bases lay outside the gene matches. The CDR3 sequence is 15 residues long. CDR3 nucleotide sequence: TGCGCCAGCAGCTCCGGGACAGGGGCTCGAGAGACCCAGTACTTC. It yields the protein CASSSGTGARETQYF.

The V and J genes are TRBV28 and TRBJ1-4; 7 bases are shared with TRBD1. V lost 11 bases, J lost 3 bases, and 6 bases stayed unmatched. The CDR3 consists of 13 residues. In germline, CDR1 is MDHEN, CDR2 SYDVKM. The CDR3 loop is CASRDSSNEKLFF. The CDR3, as DNA: TGTGCCTCCAGGGACAGTTCTAATGAAAAACTGTTTTTT.

V gene TRBV4-1 combines with J gene TRBJ1-3, with 9 bases lining up with TRBD1. Germline-derived CDR1 and CDR2 are MGHRA and YSYEKL. Trimming at V came to 5 bases and at J to 8 bases, leaving 7 bases not matched to a gene. This CDR3 has 14 amino acids. CDR3 amino acids: CASSGKDRGDTIYF. The CDR3 region has the DNA TGCGCCAGCAGCGGGAAAGACAGGGGGGACACCATATATTTT.

This clone was picked up one time. The V and J genes are TRBV7-2 and TRBJ1-1; the D gene is possibly TRBD1 (5 bases). Trimming pared 2 bases from V and 1 base from J, leaving 8 bases between. Germline V gene data show CDR1 as SGHTA and CDR2 as FQGNSA. This CDR3 comprises 14 residues. CDR3 DNA sequence: TGTGCCAGCAGCTTATCAGGGCAGAACACTGAAGCTTTCTTT. It encodes CASSLSGQNTEAFF. Complete variable domain (other parts from reference TRBV7-2 and TRBJ1-1): GAGVSQSPSNKVTEKGKDVELRCDPISGHTALYWYRQSLGQGLEFLIYFQGNSAPDKSGLPSDRFSAERTGGSVSTLTIQRTQQEDSAVYLCASSLSGQNTEAFFGQGTRLTVV.

The chain carries TRBV18 and TRBJ1-5; D uncertain. The length of the CDR3 is 14 residues. CDR1 is KGHSH and CDR2 is LQKENI in the germline V gene. Deletions cut 6 bases from V and 1 base from J, with 10 bases between. In nucleotides, the CDR3 is TGTGCCAGCTCCCGCGTGGAGAGCAATCAGCCCCAGCATTTT. Translated, it gives CASSRVESNQPQHF.

This chain connects TRBV9 to TRBJ2-3, with 9 bases aligning to TRBD1. The CDR3 is 15 amino acids. The V gene's germline CDR1 is SGDLS and CDR2 YYNGEE. Trimming removed 2 bases from V and 7 bases from J; junction bases left unmatched: 8. In DNA form, the CDR3 reads TGTGCCAGCAGCGTCCTCGGGACAGGGTTATATACGCAGTATTTT. It codes for CASSVLGTGLYTQYF. The whole variable domain, filled in from reference TRBV9 and TRBJ2-3, reads DSGVTQTPKHLITATGQRVTLRCSPRSGDLSVYWYQQSLDQGLQFLIQYYNGEERAKGNILERFSAQQFPDLHSELNLSSLELGDSALYFCASSVLGTGLYTQYFGPGTRLTVL.

This chain links TRBV28 with TRBJ1-1, with D maybe TRBD1 (5 bases). From germline, CDR1 is MDHEN and CDR2 SYDVKM. The CDR3 extends over 14 amino acids. Trimming removed 2 bases at V and 3 bases at J, with 10 bases between. CDR3 sequence reads: CASSLTARDTEAFF. CDR3 DNA sequence: TGTGCCAGCAGTTTAACGGCCAGGGACACTGAAGCTTTCTTT. Based on the CDR3 plus reference TRBV28 and TRBJ1-1, the full variable domain is DVKVTQSSRYLVKRTGEKVFLECVQDMDHENMFWYRQDPGLGLRLIYFSYDVKMKEKGDIPEGYSVSREKKERFSLILESASTNQTSMYLCASSLTARDTEAFFGQGTRLTVV.

The chain joins TRBV10-3 to TRBJ2-1; 8 nucleotides line up with TRBD2. CDR1 is ENHRY, CDR2 SYGVKD, per germline. V shed 10 bases, J shed 0 bases, and the junction held 5 bases outside the gene matches. This CDR3 contains 14 residues. Here the CDR3 DNA reads TGTGCCACCCGTAGCGGGGACTCCTACAATGAGCAGTTCTTC. Translating gives CATRSGDSYNEQFF.

J is TRBJ2-7 and V is TRBV7-9, with 7 bases lining up with TRBD2. Trimming at V came to 5 bases and at J to 3 bases, leaving 13 bases not matched to a gene. The CDR3 contains 16 residues. Germline CDR1 reads SEHNR; CDR2 reads FQNEAQ (reference sequence). This CDR3 is CASSPDRGGGNYEQYF. DNA for the CDR3: TGTGCCAGCAGCCCCGACCGCGGCGGGGGAAACTACGAGCAGTACTTC. Full variable domain (remainder filled in from reference TRBV7-9 and TRBJ2-7): DTGVSQNPRHKITKRGQNVTFRCDPISEHNRLYWYRQTLGQGPEFLTYFQNEAQLEKSRLLSDRFSAERPKGSFSTLEIQRTEQGDSAMYLCASSPDRGGGNYEQYFGPGTRLTVT.

V and J are TRBV6-5 and TRBJ2-5; possibly TRBD2 for D (6 bases). The CDR3 extends over 15 amino acids. Per the germline V gene, CDR1 is MNHEY and CDR2 is SVGAGI. The V end lost 6 bases, the J end lost 5 bases, and 19 bases lay between the germline ends. As DNA, the CDR3 is TGTGCCAGCAGGCGGGGACTGCAGGTTGGGGAGACCCAGTACTTC. Protein product: CASRRGLQVGETQYF.

In this sample, this clone turned up a few times. The chain carries TRBV5-1 and TRBJ2-7, with TRBD1 identical over 8 bases. This CDR3 has 14 amino acids. Germline lookup yields CDR1 SGHRS and CDR2 YFSETQ. V lost 4 bases and J lost 7; bases outside the gene matches: 10. The CDR3 is CASSIQGESGEQYF. The CDR3 nucleotides are TGCGCCAGCAGCATACAGGGGGAAAGTGGTGAGCAGTACTTC. Full variable domain (missing parts from reference TRBV5-1 and TRBJ2-7): KAGVTQTPRYLIKTRGQQVTLSCSPISGHRSVSWYQQTPGQGLQFLFEYFSETQRNKGNFPGRFSGRQFSNSRSEMNVSTLELGDSALYLCASSIQGESGEQYFGPGTRLTVT.

In this sample, this clone turned up a few times. The V call is TRBV9, the J call TRBJ1-1; D call uncertain. Per the germline V gene, CDR1 is SGDLS and CDR2 is YYNGEE. CDR3 length: 12 residues. Deletions cut 4 bases from V and 3 bases from J, with 7 bases between. The DNA of the CDR3 is TGTGCCAGCAGCAAGAGTCACACTGAAGCTTTCTTT. Encoded protein: CASSKSHTEAFF.

The genes are TRBV29-1 and TRBJ2-5; maybe TRBD2 (5 bases). This CDR3 is built from 14 residues. With 5 bases removed from V and 5 bases from J, the gap between germline ends came to 18 bases. Germline-derived CDR1 and CDR2 are SQVTM and ANQGSEA. The CDR3 here is CSVRGVGGRETQYF. The CDR3 DNA sequence: TGCAGCGTTCGGGGAGTGGGTGGTAGGGAGACCCAGTACTTC.

This chain joins TRBV7-2 and TRBJ2-5; D may be TRBD2 (6 bases). CDR1 and CDR2 (germline): SGHTA, FQGNSA. This CDR3 has 16 amino acids. Trimming removed 0 bases from V and 0 bases from J, with 11 bases in between. CDR3 DNA sequence: TGTGCCAGCAGCTTAGCGCGCGGGACCGACCAAGAGACCCAGTACTTC. Its protein is CASSLARGTDQETQYF. Full variable domain (missing parts from reference TRBV7-2 and TRBJ2-5): GAGVSQSPSNKVTEKGKDVELRCDPISGHTALYWYRQSLGQGLEFLIYFQGNSAPDKSGLPSDRFSAERTGGSVSTLTIQRTQQEDSAVYLCASSLARGTDQETQYFGPGTRLLVL.

The V call is TRBV6-6, the J call TRBJ2-2; perhaps TRBD2 as D (5 bases). V lost 2 bases, J lost 6 bases, and 13 bases lay in between. This CDR3 region has 15 residues. Germline V gene sequence: CDR1 MNHNY, CDR2 SVGAGI (reference sequence). The CDR3, as DNA: TGTGCCAGCAGTTACGGGAGACCCATGGCCGGGGAGCTGTTTTTT. It translates to CASSYGRPMAGELFF.

The chain has TRBV5-8 and TRBJ2-1, with TRBD2 matching over 8 bases. From germline, CDR1 is SGHTS and CDR2 YDEGEE. V lost 2 bases to trimming and J lost 2 bases; unmatched junction nucleotides: 3. CDR3 size: 15 residues. The CDR3 region has the DNA TGTGCCAGCAGCTTAGGGACTAGTCCCTACAATGAGCAGTTCTTC. Translated: CASSLGTSPYNEQFF.

The CDR3 here is CASSATGHYNEQFF. In DNA, the CDR3 is TGTGCCAGCAGCGCGACAGGACACTACAATGAGCAGTTCTTC. This rearrangement joins TRBV7-2 to TRBJ2-1; D perhaps matches TRBD1 (6 bases). The CDR3 consists of 14 residues. Trimming stripped 5 bases from V and 3 bases from J, with 11 bases between. CDR1 and CDR2 from the germline V gene are SGHTA and FQGNSA.

The rearrangement links TRBV4-1 to TRBJ1-5; TRBD1 agrees at 7 bases. V lost 1 base, J lost 5 bases, and 14 bases stayed unmatched. Germline V gives CDR1 MGHRA, CDR2 YSYEKL. The CDR3 length is 18 residues. The CDR3 loop is CASSQGDNRGEYYQPQHF. The CDR3 region has the DNA TGCGCCAGCAGCCAAGGGGACAACAGGGGAGAGTATTATCAGCCCCAGCATTTT.

The V and J genes are TRBV4-2 and TRBJ2-7, with D possibly matching TRBD2 (5 bases). The germline gives CDR1 LGHNA, CDR2 YNFKEQ. CDR3 length: 14 amino acids. Trimming removed 0 bases at V and 3 bases at J, with 9 bases between. The chain's CDR3 is CASSQEGSVYEQYF. The CDR3 DNA follows: TGTGCCAGCAGCCAAGAGGGGAGTGTCTACGAGCAGTACTTC.

The gene calls are TRBV5-5 and TRBJ2-5, with D possibly matching TRBD1 (5 bases). The V gene lost 4 bases and the J gene lost 5 bases, with 15 bases spanning the gap. The CDR3 is made up of 14 amino acids. Germline CDR1 SGHKS, CDR2 YYEKEE (reference sequence). DNA of the CDR3: TGTGCCAGCAGCCAGGGCGCCCTGGGGGAGACCCAGTACTTC. It codes for CASSQGALGETQYF.

The J gene is TRBJ2-1, the V gene TRBV5-4; TRBD2 aligns across 8 bases. CDR1 is SGHNT, CDR2 YYREEE, per germline (reference sequence). V lost 4 bases and J lost 4; bases outside the gene matches: 10. CDR3 length equals 16 residues. The CDR3 nucleotides read TGTGCCAGCAGCACCCTTCACGCGGGGGGATACAATGAGCAGTTCTTC. It encodes CASSTLHAGGYNEQFF.

This chain connects TRBV7-3 to TRBJ1-1; D remains unclear. Germline V gene sequence: CDR1 SGHTA, CDR2 FQGTGA. Trimming took 5 bases from V and 0 from J, leaving 10 bases between them. There are 14 residues in the CDR3. In DNA form, the CDR3 reads TGTGCCAGCAGCCGTGGGGATTTGAACACTGAAGCTTTCTTT. Its translation: CASSRGDLNTEAFF.

This rearrangement joins TRBV30 to TRBJ2-7; no clear D. CDR1 is GTSNPN and CDR2 is SVGIG in the germline V gene (reference sequence). There are 11 residues in the CDR3. Trimming shortened V by 3 bases and J by 0 bases, and 3 bases separated the two germline ends. The CDR3: CAWSSSYEQYF. The DNA of the CDR3 is TGTGCCTGGAGCAGCTCCTACGAGCAGTACTTC.